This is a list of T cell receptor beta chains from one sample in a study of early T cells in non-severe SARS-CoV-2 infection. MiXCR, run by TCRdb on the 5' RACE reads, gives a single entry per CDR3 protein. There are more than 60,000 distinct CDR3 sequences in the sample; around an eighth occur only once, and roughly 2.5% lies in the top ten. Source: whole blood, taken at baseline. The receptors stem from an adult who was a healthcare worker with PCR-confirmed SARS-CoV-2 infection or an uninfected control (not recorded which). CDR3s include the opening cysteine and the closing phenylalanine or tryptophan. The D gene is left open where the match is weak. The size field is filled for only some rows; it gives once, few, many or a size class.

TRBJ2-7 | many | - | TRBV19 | TGTGCCAGTAGCGACCAGTACGAGCAGTACTTC | CASSDQYEQYF
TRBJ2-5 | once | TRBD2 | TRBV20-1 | TGCAGTGCCACCGGGATTAGCGGGGGGGCGAAAGAGACCCAGTACTTC | CSATGISGGAKETQYF
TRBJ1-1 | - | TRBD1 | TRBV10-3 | TGTGCCAGCTCACAGGGGGTGAACACTGAAGCTTTCTTT | CASSQGVNTEAFF
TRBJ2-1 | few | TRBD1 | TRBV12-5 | TGTGCTAGTTCGACAGGGGCCTTGACTTACAATGAGCAGTTCTTC | CASSTGALTYNEQFF
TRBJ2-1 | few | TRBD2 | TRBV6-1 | TGTGCCAGCAGGATACTAGCGGGGGGGGTATTCTTC | CASRILAGGVFF
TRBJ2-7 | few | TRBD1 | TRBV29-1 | TGCAGCGTGCGACAGGGCTCCTACGAGCAGTACTTC | CSVRQGSYEQYF
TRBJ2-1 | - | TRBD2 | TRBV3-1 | TGTGCCAGCAGCCAAAGCGGGGGGAACAATGAGCAGTTCTTC | CASSQSGGNNEQFF
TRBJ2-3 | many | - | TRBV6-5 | TGTGCCAGCAGGGTTGGGGATACGCAGTATTTT | CASRVGDTQYF
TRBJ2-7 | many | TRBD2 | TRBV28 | TGTGCCAGCAGTTTAGGAGCGGGGGGAACGTACGAGCAGTACTTC | CASSLGAGGTYEQYF
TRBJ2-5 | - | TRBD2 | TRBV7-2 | TGTGCCAGCAGCTACACGGGAGGGGTGGAAGAGACCCAGTACTTC | CASSYTGGVEETQYF
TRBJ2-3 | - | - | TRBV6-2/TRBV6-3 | TGTGCCAGCAGAGGAGATACGCAGTATTTT | CASRGDTQYF
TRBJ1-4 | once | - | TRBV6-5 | TGTGCCAGCAGCCCGGCAGGGGCAACTAATGAAAAACTGTTTTTT | CASSPAGATNEKLFF
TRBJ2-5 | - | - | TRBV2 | TGTGCCAGCAGAAGCAGCCCCGGGACCCAGTACTTC | CASRSSPGTQYF
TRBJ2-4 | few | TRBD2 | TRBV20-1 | TGCAGTGCTACCTCCCTTTCGGGGGGGCGTTCGAGAAACATTCAGTACTTC | CSATSLSGGRSRNIQYF
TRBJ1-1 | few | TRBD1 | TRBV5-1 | TGCGCCAGCAGCCCGACTTACAGGGGGGCGAACACTGAAGCTTTCTTT | CASSPTYRGANTEAFF
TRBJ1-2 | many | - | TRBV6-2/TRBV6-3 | TGTGCCAGCAGCCCGGACGGATGGAGGTACACCTTC | CASSPDGWRYTF
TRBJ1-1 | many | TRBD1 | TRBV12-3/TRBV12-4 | TGTGCCAGCAGGGAGTTCAGGGGGACTGAAGCTTTCTTT | CASREFRGTEAFF